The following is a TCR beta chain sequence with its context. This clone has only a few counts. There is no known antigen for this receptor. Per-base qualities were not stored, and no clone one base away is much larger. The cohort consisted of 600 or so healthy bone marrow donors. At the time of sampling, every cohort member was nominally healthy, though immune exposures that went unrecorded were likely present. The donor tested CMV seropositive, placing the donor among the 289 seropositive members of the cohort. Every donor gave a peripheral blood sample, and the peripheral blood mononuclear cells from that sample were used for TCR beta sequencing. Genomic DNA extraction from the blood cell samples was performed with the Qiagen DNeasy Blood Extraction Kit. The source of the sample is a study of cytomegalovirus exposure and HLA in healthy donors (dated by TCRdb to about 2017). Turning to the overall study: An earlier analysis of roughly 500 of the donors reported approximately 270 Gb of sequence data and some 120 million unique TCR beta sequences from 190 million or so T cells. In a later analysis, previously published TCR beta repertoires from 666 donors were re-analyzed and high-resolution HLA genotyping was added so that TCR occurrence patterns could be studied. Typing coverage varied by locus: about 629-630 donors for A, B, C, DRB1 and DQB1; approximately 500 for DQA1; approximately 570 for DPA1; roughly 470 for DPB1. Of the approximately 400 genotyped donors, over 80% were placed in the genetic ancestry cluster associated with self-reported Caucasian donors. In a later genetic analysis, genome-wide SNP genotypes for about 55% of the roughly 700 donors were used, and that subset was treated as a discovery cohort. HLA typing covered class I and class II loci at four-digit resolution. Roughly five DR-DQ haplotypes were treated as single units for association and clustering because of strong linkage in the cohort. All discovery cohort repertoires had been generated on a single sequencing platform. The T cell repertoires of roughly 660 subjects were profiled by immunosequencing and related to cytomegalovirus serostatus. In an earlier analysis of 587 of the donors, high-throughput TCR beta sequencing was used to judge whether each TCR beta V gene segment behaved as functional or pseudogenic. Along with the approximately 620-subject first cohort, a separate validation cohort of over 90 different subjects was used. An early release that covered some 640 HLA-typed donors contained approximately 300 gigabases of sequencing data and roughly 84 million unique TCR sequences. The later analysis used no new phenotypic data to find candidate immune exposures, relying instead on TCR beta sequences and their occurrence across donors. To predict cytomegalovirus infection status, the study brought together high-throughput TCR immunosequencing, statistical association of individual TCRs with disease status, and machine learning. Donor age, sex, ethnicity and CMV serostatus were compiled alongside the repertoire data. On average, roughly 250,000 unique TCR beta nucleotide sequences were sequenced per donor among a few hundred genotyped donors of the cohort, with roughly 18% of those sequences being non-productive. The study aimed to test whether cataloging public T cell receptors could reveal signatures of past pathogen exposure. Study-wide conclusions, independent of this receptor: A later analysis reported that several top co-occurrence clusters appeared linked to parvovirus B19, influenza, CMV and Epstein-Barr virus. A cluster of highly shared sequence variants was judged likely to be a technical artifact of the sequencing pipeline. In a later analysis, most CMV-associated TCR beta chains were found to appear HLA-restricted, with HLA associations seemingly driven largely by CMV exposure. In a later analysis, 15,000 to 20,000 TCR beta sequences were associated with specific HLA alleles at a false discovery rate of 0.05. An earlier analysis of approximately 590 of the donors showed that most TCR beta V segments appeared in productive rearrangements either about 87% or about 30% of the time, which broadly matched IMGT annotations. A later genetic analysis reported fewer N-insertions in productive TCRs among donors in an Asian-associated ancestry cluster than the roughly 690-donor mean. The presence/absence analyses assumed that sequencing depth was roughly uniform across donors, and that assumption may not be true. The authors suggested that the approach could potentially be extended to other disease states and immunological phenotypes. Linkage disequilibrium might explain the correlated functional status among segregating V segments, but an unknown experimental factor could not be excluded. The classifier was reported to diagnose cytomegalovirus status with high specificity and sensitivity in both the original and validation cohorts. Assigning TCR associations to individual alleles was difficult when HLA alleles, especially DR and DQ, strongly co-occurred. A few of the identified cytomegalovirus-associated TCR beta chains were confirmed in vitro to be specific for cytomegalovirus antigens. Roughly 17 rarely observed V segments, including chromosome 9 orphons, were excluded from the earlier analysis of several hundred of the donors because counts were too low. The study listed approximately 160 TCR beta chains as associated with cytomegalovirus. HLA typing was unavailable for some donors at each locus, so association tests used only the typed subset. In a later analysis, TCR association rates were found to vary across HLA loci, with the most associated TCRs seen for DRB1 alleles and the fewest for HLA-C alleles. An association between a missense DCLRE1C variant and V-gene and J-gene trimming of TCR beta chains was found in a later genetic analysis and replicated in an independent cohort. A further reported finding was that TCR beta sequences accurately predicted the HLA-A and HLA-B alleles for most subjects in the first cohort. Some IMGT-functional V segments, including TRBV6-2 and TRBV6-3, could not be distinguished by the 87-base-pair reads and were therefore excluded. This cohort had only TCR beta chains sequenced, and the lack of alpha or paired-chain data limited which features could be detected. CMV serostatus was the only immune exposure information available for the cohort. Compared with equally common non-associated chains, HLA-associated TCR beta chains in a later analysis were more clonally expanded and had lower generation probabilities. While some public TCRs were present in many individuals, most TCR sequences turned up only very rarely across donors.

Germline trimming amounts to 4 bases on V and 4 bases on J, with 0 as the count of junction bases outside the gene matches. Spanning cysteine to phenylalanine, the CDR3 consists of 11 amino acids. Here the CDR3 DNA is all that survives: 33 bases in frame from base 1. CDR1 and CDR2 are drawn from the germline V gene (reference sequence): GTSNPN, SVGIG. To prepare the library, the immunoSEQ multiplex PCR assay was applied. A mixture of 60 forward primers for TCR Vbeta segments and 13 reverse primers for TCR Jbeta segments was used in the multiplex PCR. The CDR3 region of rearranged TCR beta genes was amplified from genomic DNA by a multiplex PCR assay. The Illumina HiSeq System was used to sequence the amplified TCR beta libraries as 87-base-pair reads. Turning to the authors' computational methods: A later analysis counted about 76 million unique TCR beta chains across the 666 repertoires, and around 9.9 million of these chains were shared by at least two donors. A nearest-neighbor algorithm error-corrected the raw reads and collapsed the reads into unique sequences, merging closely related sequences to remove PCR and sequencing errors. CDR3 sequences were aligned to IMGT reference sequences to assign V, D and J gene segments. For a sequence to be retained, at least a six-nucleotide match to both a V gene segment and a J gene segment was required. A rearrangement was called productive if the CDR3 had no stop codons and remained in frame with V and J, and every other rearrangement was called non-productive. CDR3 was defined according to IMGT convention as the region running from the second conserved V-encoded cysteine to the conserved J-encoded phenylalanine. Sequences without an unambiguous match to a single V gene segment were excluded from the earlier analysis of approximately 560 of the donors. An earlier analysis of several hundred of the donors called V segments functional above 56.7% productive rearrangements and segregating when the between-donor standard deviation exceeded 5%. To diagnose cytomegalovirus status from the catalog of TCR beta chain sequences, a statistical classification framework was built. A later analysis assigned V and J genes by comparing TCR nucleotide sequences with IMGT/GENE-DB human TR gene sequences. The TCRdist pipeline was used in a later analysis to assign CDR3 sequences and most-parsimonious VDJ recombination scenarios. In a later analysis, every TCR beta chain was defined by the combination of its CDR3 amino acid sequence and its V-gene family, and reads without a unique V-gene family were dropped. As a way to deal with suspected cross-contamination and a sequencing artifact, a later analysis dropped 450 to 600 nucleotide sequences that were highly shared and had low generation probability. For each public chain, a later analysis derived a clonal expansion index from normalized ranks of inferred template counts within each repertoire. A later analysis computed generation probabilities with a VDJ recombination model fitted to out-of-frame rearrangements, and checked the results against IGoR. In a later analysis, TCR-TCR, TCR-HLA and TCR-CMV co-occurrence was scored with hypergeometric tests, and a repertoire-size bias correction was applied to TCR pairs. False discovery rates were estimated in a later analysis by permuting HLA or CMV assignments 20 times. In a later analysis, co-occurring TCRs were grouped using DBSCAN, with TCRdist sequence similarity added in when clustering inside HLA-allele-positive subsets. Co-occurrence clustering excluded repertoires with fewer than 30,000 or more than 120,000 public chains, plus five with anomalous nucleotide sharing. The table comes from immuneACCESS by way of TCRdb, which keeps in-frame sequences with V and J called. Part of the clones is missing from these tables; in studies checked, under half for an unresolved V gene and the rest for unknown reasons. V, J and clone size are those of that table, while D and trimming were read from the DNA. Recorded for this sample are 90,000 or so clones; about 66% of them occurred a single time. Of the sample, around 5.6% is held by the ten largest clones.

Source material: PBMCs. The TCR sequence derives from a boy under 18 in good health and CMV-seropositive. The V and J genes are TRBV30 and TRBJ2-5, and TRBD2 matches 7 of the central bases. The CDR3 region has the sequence CAWTSGETQYF. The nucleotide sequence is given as TGTGCCTGGACTAGCGGAGAGACCCAGTACTTC.